Included here is one T cell receptor beta chain sequence, with context. Its antigen remains unidentified. This entry belongs to a study of T cell responses to AZD1222 COVID-19 vaccine. Broader study findings: Donors skewed white British and female; clonal diversity was possibly underestimated. No repertoire was sampled before or during the peak T cell response, only after it.

Sequencing used immunoSEQ multiplex PCR; TCRdb keeps in-frame clones, though not all of them. Here the sample spans around 120,000 clones, roughly nine tenths being singletons. Germline CDR1 reads SNHLY; CDR2 reads FYNNEI. CDR3 length: 12 residues. V shed 3 bases and J shed 1 base, with 1 base lying between them. The sequence came from an adult in good health. Sequenced material: peripheral blood, taken on day 0 of AZD1222 vaccination. This chain links TRBV2 with TRBJ1-3; D remains unclear. The CDR3 loop reads CASSESGNTIYF. The CDR3 bases are TGTGCCAGCAGTGAGTCTGGAAACACCATATATTTT.